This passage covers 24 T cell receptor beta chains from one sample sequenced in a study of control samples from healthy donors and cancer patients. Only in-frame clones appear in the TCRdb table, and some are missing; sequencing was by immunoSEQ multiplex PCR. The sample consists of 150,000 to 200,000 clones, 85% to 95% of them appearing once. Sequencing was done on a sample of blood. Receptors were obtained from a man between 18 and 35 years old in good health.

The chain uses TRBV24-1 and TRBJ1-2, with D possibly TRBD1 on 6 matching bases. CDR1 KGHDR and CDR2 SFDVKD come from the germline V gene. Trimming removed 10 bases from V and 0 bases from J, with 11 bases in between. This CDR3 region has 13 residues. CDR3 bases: TGTGCCACTTCCGACAGGACTAACTATGGCTACACCTTC. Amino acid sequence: CATSDRTNYGYTF.

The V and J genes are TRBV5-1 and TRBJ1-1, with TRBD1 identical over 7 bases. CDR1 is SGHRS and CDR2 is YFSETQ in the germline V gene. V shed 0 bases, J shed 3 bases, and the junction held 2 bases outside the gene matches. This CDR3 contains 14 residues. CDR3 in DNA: TGCGCCAGCAGCTTGGAAGGACAGGACACTGAAGCTTTCTTT. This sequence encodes CASSLEGQDTEAFF.

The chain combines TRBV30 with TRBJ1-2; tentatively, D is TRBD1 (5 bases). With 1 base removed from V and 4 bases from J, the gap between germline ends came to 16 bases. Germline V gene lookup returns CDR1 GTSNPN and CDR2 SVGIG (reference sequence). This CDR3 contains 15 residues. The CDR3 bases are TGTGCCTGGAGTGGATCCGAGACAGCACTCTATGGCTACACCTTC. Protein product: CAWSGSETALYGYTF.

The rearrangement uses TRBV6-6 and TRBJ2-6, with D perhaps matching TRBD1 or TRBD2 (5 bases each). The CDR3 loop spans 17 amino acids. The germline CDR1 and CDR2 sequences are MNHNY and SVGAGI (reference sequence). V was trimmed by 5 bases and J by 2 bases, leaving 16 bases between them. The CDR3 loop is CASSRGDPSAGANVLTF. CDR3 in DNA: TGTGCCAGCAGTCGGGGCGACCCGAGCGCTGGGGCCAACGTCCTGACTTTC.

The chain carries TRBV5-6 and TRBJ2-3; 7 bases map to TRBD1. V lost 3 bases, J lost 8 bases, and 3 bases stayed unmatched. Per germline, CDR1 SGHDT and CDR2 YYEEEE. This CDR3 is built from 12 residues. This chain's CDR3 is CASSSTGITQYF. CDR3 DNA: TGTGCCAGCAGCTCGACAGGGATTACGCAGTATTTT.

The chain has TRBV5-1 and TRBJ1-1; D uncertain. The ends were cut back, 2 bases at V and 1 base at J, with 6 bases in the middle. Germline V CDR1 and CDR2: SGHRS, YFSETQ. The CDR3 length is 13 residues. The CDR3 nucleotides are TGCGCCAGCAGCTTTGACGGGAACACTGAAGCTTTCTTT. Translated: CASSFDGNTEAFF.

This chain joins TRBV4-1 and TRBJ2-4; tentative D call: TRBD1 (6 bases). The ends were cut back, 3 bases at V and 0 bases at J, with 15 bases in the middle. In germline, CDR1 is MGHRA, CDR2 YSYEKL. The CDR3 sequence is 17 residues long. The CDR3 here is CASSHPRDTLAKNIQYF. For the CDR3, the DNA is TGCGCCAGCAGCCACCCGAGGGACACGCTAGCCAAAAACATTCAGTACTTC.

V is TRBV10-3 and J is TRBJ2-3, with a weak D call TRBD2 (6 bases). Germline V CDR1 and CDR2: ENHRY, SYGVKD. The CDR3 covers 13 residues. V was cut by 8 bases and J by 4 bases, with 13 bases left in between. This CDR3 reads CAILEGRADTQYF. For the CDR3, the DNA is TGTGCCATCCTGGAGGGACGGGCAGATACGCAGTATTTT.

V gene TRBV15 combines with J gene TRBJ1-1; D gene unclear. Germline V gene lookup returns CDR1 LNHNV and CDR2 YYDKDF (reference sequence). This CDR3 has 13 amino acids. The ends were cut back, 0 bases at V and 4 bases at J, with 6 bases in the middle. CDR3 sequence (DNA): TGTGCCACCAGCAGAGATTTAGGCACTGAAGCTTTCTTT. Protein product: CATSRDLGTEAFF.

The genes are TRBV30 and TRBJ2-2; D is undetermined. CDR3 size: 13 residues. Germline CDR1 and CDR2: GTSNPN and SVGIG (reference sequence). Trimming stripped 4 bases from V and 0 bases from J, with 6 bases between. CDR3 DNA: TGTGCCTGGAATCTACCGAACACCGGGGAGCTGTTTTTT. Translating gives CAWNLPNTGELFF.

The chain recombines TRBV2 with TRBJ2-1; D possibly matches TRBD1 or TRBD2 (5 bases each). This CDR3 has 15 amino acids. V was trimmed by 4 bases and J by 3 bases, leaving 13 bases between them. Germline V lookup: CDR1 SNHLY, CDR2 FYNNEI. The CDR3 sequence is CASSARDRSYNEQFF. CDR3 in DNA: TGTGCCAGCAGTGCCCGGGACCGTAGCTACAATGAGCAGTTCTTC.

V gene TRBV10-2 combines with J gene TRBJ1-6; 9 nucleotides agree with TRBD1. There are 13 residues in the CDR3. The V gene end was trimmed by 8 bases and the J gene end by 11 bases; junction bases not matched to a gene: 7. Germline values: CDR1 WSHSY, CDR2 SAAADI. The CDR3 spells CASQGTGLTPLHF. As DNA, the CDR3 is TGCGCCAGCCAGGGGACAGGGCTCACACCCCTCCACTTT.

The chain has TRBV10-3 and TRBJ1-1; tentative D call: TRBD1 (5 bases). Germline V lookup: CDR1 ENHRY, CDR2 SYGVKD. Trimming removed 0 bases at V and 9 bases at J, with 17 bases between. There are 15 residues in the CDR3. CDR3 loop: CAISESSRQPAKAFF. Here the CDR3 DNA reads TGTGCCATCAGTGAGTCGTCAAGACAGCCGGCCAAAGCTTTCTTT.

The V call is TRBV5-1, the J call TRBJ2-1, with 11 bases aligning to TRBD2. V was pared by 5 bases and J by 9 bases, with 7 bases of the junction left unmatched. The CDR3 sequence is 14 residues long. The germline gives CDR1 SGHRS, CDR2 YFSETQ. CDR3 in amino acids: CASRTSGGGAEQFF. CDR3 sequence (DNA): TGCGCCAGCAGAACTAGCGGGGGCGGGGCTGAGCAGTTCTTC.

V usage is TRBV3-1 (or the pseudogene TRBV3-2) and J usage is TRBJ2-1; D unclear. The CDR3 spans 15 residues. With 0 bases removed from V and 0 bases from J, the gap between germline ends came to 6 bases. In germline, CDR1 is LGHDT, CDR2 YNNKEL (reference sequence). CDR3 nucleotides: TGTGCCAGCAGCCAAGAACCGAGCTCCTACAATGAGCAGTTCTTC. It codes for CASSQEPSSYNEQFF.

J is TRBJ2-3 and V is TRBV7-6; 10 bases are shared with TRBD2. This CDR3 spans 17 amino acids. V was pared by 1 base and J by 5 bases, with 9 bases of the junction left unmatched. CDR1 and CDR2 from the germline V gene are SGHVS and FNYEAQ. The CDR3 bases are TGTGCCAGCAGCTTAGTCCCGAGCGGGGGGGCCGGAGATACGCAGTATTTT. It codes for CASSLVPSGGAGDTQYF.

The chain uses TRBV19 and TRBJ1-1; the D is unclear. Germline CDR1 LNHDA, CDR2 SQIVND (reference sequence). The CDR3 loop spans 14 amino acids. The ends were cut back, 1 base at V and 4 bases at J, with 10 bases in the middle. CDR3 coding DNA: TGTGCCAGTAGTATAGCCTCGGTGGTCACTGAAGCTTTCTTT. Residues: CASSIASVVTEAFF.

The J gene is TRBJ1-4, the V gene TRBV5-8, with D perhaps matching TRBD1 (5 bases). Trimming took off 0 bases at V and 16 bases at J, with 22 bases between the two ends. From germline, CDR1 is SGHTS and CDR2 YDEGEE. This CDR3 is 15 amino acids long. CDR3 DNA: TGTGCCAGCAGCTTGGAGGGGAGGTCTGCGGACTTGCCGTTTTTT. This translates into CASSLEGRSADLPFF.

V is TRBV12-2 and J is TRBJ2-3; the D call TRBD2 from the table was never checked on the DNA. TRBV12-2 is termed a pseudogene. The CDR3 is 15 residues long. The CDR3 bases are TGTGCAAGTCGCTCCGGAGGATCTAGCACAGATACGCAGTATTTT. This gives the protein CASRSGGSSTDTQYF.

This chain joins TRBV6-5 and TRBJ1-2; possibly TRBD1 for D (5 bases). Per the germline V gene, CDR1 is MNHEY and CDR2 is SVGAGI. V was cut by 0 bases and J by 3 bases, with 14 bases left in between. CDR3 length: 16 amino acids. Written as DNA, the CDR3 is TGTGCCAGCAGTTACTCTTTGGTCAGGGAAGACTATGGCTACACCTTC. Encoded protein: CASSYSLVREDYGYTF.

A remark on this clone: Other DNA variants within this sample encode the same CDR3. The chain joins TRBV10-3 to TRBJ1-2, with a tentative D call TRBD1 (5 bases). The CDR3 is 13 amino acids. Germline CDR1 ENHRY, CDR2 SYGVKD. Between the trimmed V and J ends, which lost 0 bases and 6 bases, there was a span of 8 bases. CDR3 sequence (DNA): TGTGCCATCAGTGAGTCGGGGGGGAATGGCTACACCTTC. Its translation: CAISESGGNGYTF.

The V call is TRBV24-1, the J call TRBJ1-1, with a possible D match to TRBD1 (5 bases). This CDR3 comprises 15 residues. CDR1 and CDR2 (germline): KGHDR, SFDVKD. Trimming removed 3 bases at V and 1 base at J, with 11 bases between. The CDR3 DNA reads TGTGCCACCAGTGATCCGGGACGGGAGAACACTGAAGCTTTCTTT. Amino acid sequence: CATSDPGRENTEAFF.

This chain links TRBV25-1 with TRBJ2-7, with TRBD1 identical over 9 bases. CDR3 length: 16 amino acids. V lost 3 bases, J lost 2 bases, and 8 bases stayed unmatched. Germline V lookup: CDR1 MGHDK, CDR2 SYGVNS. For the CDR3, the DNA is TGTGCCAGCAGTGAGGGTACAGGGGGCTTTCCCTACGAGCAGTACTTC. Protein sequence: CASSEGTGGFPYEQYF.

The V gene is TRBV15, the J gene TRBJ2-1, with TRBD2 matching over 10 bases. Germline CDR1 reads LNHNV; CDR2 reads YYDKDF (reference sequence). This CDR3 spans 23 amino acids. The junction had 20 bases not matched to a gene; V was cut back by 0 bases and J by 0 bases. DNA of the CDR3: TGTGCCACCAGCAGAGATCGACGGTCGGGAAGCGGGGGGGCCCTTAGCTCCTACAATGAGCAGTTCTTC. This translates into CATSRDRRSGSGGALSSYNEQFF.